The 23 T cell receptor beta chains reported below all come from one sample, sequenced in a study of blood T cells in healthy people across ages (dated by TCRdb to the mid-2010s). Receptors were amplified or captured by 5' RACE. Instrument on record: Illumina HiSeq 2500. The second PCR ran for roughly 7 to 11 cycles and used a J-beta primer mix along with a sample-barcoded 5' primer. TCRdb trimmed the raw reads at Q25, called clones with MiXCR and kept productive beta chains. Rows merge per CDR3 protein into single entries with the most common DNA and genes. For this sample there are about 780,000 distinct CDR3 sequences; 35% to 50% appear just once. The ten top clones hold around 18% of the sample. Sequenced material: blood. These receptors came from a man at least 80 years old in good health.

This rearrangement joins TRBV20-1 to TRBJ1-2; D gene ambiguous. The V end lost 0 bases, the J end lost 3 bases, and 5 bases lay between the germline ends. The CDR3 totals 12 residues. Looked up from germline, CDR1 is DFQATT and CDR2 is SNEGSKA (reference sequence). The chain's CDR3 is CSARDRDYGYTF. The DNA of the CDR3 is TGCAGTGCTAGAGATAGAGACTATGGCTACACCTTC.

Points on this clonotype: At one end, the junction sequence differs from germline, possibly due to a read error. The genes are TRBV16 and TRBJ2-7; TRBD1 matches at 11 bases. CDR3 length equals 16 residues. CDR1 is KGHSY, CDR2 FQNENV, per germline. The CDR3 sequence is CVSSQSRTGGLYEQYF. CDR3 coding DNA: TGTGTCAGCAGCCAATCGCGGACAGGGGGCTTATACGAGCAGTACTTC.

CDR3 coding DNA: TGTGCCAGCAGTGTGAGCAGGACCGGGGAGCTGTTTTTT. It translates to CASSVSRTGELFF. The chain couples TRBV12-3 or TRBV12-4 to TRBJ2-2; D unclear. The CDR3 spans 13 residues. V lost 5 bases to trimming and J lost 5 bases, with 9 bases between them.

CDR3 sequence: CASSQPVTGGHQPQHF. The CDR3 DNA reads as TGTGCCAGCAGTCAACCGGTCACAGGGGGGCATCAGCCCCAGCATTTT. The chain links TRBV2 to TRBJ1-5; TRBD1 matches at 8 bases. With V trimmed by 5 bases and J by 5 bases, 11 bases remained unmatched. The V gene's germline CDR1 is SNHLY and CDR2 FYNNEI. This CDR3 has 16 amino acids.

DNA of the CDR3: TGCAGCGTCCACGGAAAACAGGGCTACACCTTC. Translated: CSVHGKQGYTF. The V call is TRBV29-1, the J call TRBJ1-2; no reliable D call. The CDR3 length is 11 residues. Germline V CDR1 and CDR2: SQVTM, ANQGSEA. The V end was cut by 6 bases, the J end by 8 bases, with 13 bases between.

The J gene is TRBJ2-4, the V gene TRBV28; 8 bases line up with TRBD1. The J call may be in error: the DNA end matches TRBJ2-7 better. This CDR3 contains 15 residues. The germline gives CDR1 MDHEN, CDR2 SYDVKM. The CDR3 DNA reads as TGTGCCAGCAGTTTCAGGACAGGGATGGAGCACGAGCAGTACTTC. It codes for CASSFRTGMEHEQYF.

V is TRBV3-1 and J is TRBJ2-7; 9 bases match TRBD1. Germline V gives CDR1 LGHDT, CDR2 YNNKEL (reference sequence). This CDR3 region has 16 residues. V dropped 1 base and J dropped 2; count of bases not matched to a gene: 6. The CDR3 DNA sequence: TGTGCCAGCAGCCAAGCTTTGGACAGGGGTACCTACGAGCAGTACTTC. Translation gives CASSQALDRGTYEQYF.

The chain combines TRBV28 with TRBJ2-7; 7 bases agree with TRBD1. The V segment lost 5 bases and the J segment 3 bases; nucleotides outside the gene matches: 13. This CDR3 is 16 amino acids long. Germline V lookup: CDR1 MDHEN, CDR2 SYDVKM. The CDR3 DNA is TGTGCCAGCAGTGAGGGCCCGACAGGGCACCTCTACGAGCAGTACTTC. Its translation is CASSEGPTGHLYEQYF.

This chain connects TRBV28 to TRBJ2-5; 7 bases align to TRBD1. Germline CDR1 MDHEN, CDR2 SYDVKM. Trimming took 6 bases from V and 2 from J; bases not matched to a gene: 6. This CDR3 comprises 14 residues. The CDR3 DNA sequence: TGTGCCAGCAGCCGGGACAGCGATCAAGAGACCCAGTACTTC. Translating it yields CASSRDSDQETQYF.

The V gene is TRBV10-3, the J gene TRBJ2-5; tentatively, D is TRBD1 (5 bases). CDR1 is ENHRY, CDR2 SYGVKD, per germline. V lost 4 bases to trimming and J lost 11 bases, with 23 bases between them. The CDR3 spans 15 residues. This CDR3 is CAISVMGIGVGEQYF. Written as DNA, the CDR3 is TGTGCCATCAGTGTAATGGGGATAGGGGTGGGTGAGCAGTACTTC.

This clonotype was seen a handful of times. The chain couples TRBV7-9 to TRBJ2-7; D perhaps matches TRBD1 (7 bases). CDR1 and CDR2 from the germline V gene are SEHNR and FQNEAQ (reference sequence). V lost 3 bases and J 6 bases, leaving 18 bases between the germline ends. This CDR3 spans 15 amino acids. CDR3 region: CASSFRTGGDGEQYF. The CDR3 nucleotides read TGTGCCAGCAGCTTTCGGACAGGAGGGGACGGCGAGCAGTACTTC. The full variable domain, in which reference TRBV7-9 and TRBJ2-7 provide the parts outside the CDR3, is DTGVSQNPRHKITKRGQNVTFRCDPISEHNRLYWYRQTLGQGPEFLTYFQNEAQLEKSRLLSDRFSAERPKGSFSTLEIQRTEQGDSAMYLCASSFRTGGDGEQYFGPGTRLTVT.

The chain joins TRBV7-3 to TRBJ2-3, with TRBD2 matching over 7 bases. Germline trimming cut 2 bases from V and 0 bases from J; bases unmatched to any gene: 2. CDR1 is SGHTA, CDR2 FQGTGA, per germline. The CDR3 contains 15 residues. The CDR3 sequence is CASSLLAVSTDTQYF. The CDR3 DNA reads TGTGCCAGCAGCTTACTAGCGGTGAGCACAGATACGCAGTATTTT.

The chain couples TRBV6-1 to TRBJ2-4, with TRBD1 identical over 7 bases. After removal of 8 bases from V and 0 bases from J, the junction contained 22 bases not matched to a gene. This CDR3 has 20 residues. Looked up from germline, CDR1 is MNHNS and CDR2 is SASEGT. CDR3 sequence: CASSISLGTANSLAKNIQYF. DNA of the CDR3: TGTGCCAGCTCTATCTCATTAGGGACAGCTAATTCTCTAGCCAAAAACATTCAGTACTTC.

The gene calls are TRBV4-2 and TRBJ2-1; no firm D call. The V end was cut by 2 bases, the J end by 6 bases, with 20 bases between. Germline V lookup: CDR1 LGHNA, CDR2 YNFKEQ. The CDR3 is 17 amino acids. The CDR3 is CASSQFGRPGWFNEQFF. Written as DNA, the CDR3 is TGTGCCAGCAGCCAATTTGGACGACCGGGTTGGTTCAATGAGCAGTTCTTC.

The rearrangement uses TRBV4-2 and TRBJ2-3; D may be TRBD1 or TRBD2 (5 bases each). CDR1 is LGHNA, CDR2 YNFKEQ, per germline. CDR3 length equals 15 residues. The V end was cut by 8 bases, the J end by 2 bases, with 17 bases between. The DNA for the CDR3 is TGTGCCAGCCGCGAAGGGGCGGGTACCACAGATACGCAGTATTTT. Its translation: CASREGAGTTDTQYF.

This clonotype was recorded only once. One junction end disagrees with the germline gene, perhaps due to a read error. V usage is TRBV7-2 and J usage is TRBJ1-1, with a weak D call TRBD1 (6 bases). In germline, CDR1 is SGHTA, CDR2 FQGNSA. The CDR3 has 12 amino acids. The chain's CDR3 is CAGSLASGQAFF. The CDR3 DNA sequence: TGTGCCGGCAGCTTAGCCTCAGGACAGGCTTTCTTT.

This clonotype showed up just a few times. V gene TRBV6-6 combines with J gene TRBJ2-5; D ambiguous. The closer fit of TRBJ2-7 to the DNA end suggests the J call may be wrong. Per germline, CDR1 MNHNY and CDR2 SVGAGI (reference sequence). The CDR3 is 14 amino acids. The CDR3 nucleotides are TGTGCCAGCAGTTACAGGGTCGAGTTCGGCGAGCAGTACTTC. Encoded protein: CASSYRVEFGEQYF.

A note on this clonotype: Being one base from a much bigger clone, this may be a read error. This chain uses TRBV14 with TRBJ2-3; D may be TRBD2 (6 bases). Germline values: CDR1 SGHDN, CDR2 FVKESK. The CDR3 consists of 16 residues. As DNA, the CDR3 is TGTGCCGGCAGTCTAGACCCGGGACTCTCCACAGATACGCAGTATTTT. Its translation: CAGSLDPGLSTDTQYF.

This clonotype has only one observation. The V and J genes are TRBV6-6 and TRBJ1-6; 9 bases line up with TRBD1. With V trimmed by 5 bases and J by 5 bases, 4 bases remained unmatched. CDR3 size: 15 residues. The germline V gene has CDR1 MNHNY and CDR2 SVGAGI (reference sequence). The CDR3 DNA reads as TGTGCCAGCAGTAGGGACAGGGTAGATAATTCACCCCTCCACTTT. Protein sequence: CASSRDRVDNSPLHF.

The chain couples TRBV15 to TRBJ2-3; D remains unclear. The CDR3 contains 16 residues. Germline V gene lookup returns CDR1 LNHNV and CDR2 YYDKDF (reference sequence). V dropped 1 base and J dropped 2 bases, with 13 bases sitting between them. Written as DNA, the CDR3 is TGTGCCACCAGCAGAGGGCTAGTTGGGCCCACAGATACGCAGTATTTT. It yields the protein CATSRGLVGPTDTQYF. Supplemented by reference TRBV15 and TRBJ2-3, the full variable domain reads DAMVIQNPRYQVTQFGKPVTLSCSQTLNHNVMYWYQQKSSQAPKLLFHYYDKDFNNEADTPDNFQSRRPNTSFCFLDIRSPGLGDTAMYLCATSRGLVGPTDTQYFGPGTRLTVL.

The chain combines TRBV11-3 with TRBJ1-2; D is possibly TRBD1 (5 bases). Trimming removed 0 bases at V and 6 bases at J, with 14 bases between. Germline loops: CDR1 SGHNT, CDR2 YENEEA. The CDR3 length is 15 residues. The chain's CDR3 is CASSLDPGAGNGYTF. CDR3 bases: TGTGCCAGCAGCTTAGATCCTGGGGCAGGGAATGGCTACACCTTC.

The chain's CDR3 is CASETGVGYGYTF. In DNA form, the CDR3 reads TGTGCCAGCGAGACCGGGGTAGGCTATGGCTACACCTTC. V gene TRBV12-3 or TRBV12-4 combines with J gene TRBJ1-2; the D is unclear. The CDR3 totals 13 residues. Between the trimmed V and J ends, which lost 8 bases and 4 bases, there was a span of 14 bases.

This chain joins TRBV11-2 and TRBJ2-1; TRBD2 agrees at 7 bases. The CDR3 has 15 amino acids. After removal of 5 bases from V and 8 bases from J, the junction contained 12 bases not matched to a gene. CDR1 is SGHAT and CDR2 is FQNNGV in the germline V gene. The CDR3 nucleotides are TGTGCCAGCAGCCTGGATTGGCTAGCGGACGATGAGCAGTTCTTC. Its translation is CASSLDWLADDEQFF.